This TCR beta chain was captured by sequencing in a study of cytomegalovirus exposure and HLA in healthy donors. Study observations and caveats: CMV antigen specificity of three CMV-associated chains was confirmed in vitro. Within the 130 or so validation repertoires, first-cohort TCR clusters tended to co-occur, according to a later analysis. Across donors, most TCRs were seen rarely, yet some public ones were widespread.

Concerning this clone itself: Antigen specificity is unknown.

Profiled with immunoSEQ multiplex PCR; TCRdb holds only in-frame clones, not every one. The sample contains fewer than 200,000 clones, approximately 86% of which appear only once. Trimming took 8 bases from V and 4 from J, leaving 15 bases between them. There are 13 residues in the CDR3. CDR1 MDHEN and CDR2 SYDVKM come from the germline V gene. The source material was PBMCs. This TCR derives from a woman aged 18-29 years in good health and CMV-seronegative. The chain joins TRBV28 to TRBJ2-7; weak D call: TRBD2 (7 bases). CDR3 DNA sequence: TGTGCCAGCCGACTAGGGGGGGGTTACGAGCAGTACTTC. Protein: CASRLGGGYEQYF. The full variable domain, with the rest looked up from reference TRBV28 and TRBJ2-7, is DVKVTQSSRYLVKRTGEKVFLECVQDMDHENMFWYRQDPGLGLRLIYFSYDVKMKEKGDIPEGYSVSREKKERFSLILESASTNQTSMYLCASRLGGGYEQYFGPGTRLTVT.